This T cell receptor beta chain was identified during a study of blood T cell repertoires in COVID-19. This clone appeared a single time. This CDR3 region has 11 residues. Trimming took 6 bases from V and 6 from J, leaving 8 bases between them. CDR1 is MNHEY and CDR2 is SVGAGI in the germline V gene. The method was immunoSEQ multiplex PCR; TCRdb's version includes in-frame clones alone and lacks a portion of them. The data hold a few hundred thousand clones, with 70% to 90% observed a single time. The clonotype was recovered from a woman in her forties or fifties who had recovered from COVID-19. The gene calls are TRBV6-5 and TRBJ1-2; D is ambiguous. The sequenced material came from PBMCs or T cells enriched from blood (not recorded which). The chain's CDR3 is CASSSRDGYTF. DNA of the CDR3: TGTGCCAGCAGCTCCCGGGATGGCTACACCTTC.